Following are 16 T cell receptor beta chains from one sample sequenced in a study of post-analysis software for immune sequencing data (dated by TCRdb to the mid-2010s). On the study overall, not on this receptor specifically: Significantly higher frequencies in patients than in controls were found for a handful of TRBV segments, including TRBV5-6, TRBV5-1 and TRBV20-1.

The library was obtained by PCR. Data came from an Illumina HiSeq 2500. To reduce PCR and sequencing biases, unique molecular identifiers were built into the TCR beta cDNA libraries. Through fastp at Q25 and MiXCR, TCRdb rebuilt clones from the public reads, retaining in-frame beta chains. Rows are combined by CDR3 protein, so each entry shows the most common genes and DNA. This sample comprises hundreds of thousands of distinct CDR3 sequences, 53% of them detected only once. The top ten hold approximately 4.4% of the sample. Their cognate antigens are unknown. Sequenced sample: blood. The receptor set was obtained from a girl aged 5-17 years with multiple sclerosis.

There are a few counts of this clonotype. V and J are TRBV7-6 and TRBJ2-5; tentative D call: TRBD1 (5 bases). Trimming cost V 0 bases and J 1 base, with 12 bases left between them. Germline V CDR1 and CDR2: SGHVS, FNYEAQ. The length of the CDR3 is 16 residues. CDR3 protein: CASSLATADLQETQYF. In DNA, the CDR3 is TGTGCCAGCAGCTTAGCGACAGCCGACCTCCAAGAGACCCAGTACTTC.

This clonotype was counted only a few times. The chain joins TRBV29-1 to TRBJ2-5, with 9 bases identical to TRBD2. CDR1 is SQVTM and CDR2 is ANQGSEA in the germline V gene. With 6 bases clipped from V and 4 bases from J, the junction kept 3 bases outside the gene matches. This CDR3 has 12 residues. CDR3 loop: CSVETSGETQYF. CDR3 nucleotides: TGCAGCGTAGAGACTAGCGGAGAGACCCAGTACTTC. The full variable domain, with the rest looked up from reference TRBV29-1 and TRBJ2-5, is SAVISQKPSRDICQRGTSLTIQCQVDSQVTMMFWYRQQPGQSLTLIATANQGSEATYESGFVIDKFPISRPNLTFSTLTVSNMSPEDSSIYLCSVETSGETQYFGPGTRLLVL.

The chain links TRBV19 to TRBJ1-2, with D perhaps matching TRBD1 (5 bases). Germline V gene data show CDR1 as LNHDA and CDR2 as SQIVND (reference sequence). CDR3 length equals 13 residues. V was trimmed by 7 bases and J by 4 bases, leaving 13 bases between them. This chain's CDR3 is CASNPGGLYGYTF. The CDR3 DNA reads as TGTGCCAGTAACCCGGGGGGACTCTATGGCTACACCTTC. Full variable domain (remainder filled in from reference TRBV19 and TRBJ1-2): DGGITQSPKYLFRKEGQNVTLSCEQNLNHDAMYWYRQDPGQGLRLIYYSQIVNDFQKGDIAEGYSVSREKKESFPLTVTSAQKNPTAFYLCASNPGGLYGYTFGSGTRLTVV.

The chain recombines TRBV9 with TRBJ2-1; TRBD2 agrees at 12 bases. V trimming: 0 bases; J trimming: 3 bases; junction bases outside the gene matches: 1. Germline V CDR1 and CDR2: SGDLS, YYNGEE. The CDR3 runs 16 residues. The CDR3 coding sequence is TGTGCCAGCAGCGTAGCTAGCGGGAGGGGCTACAATGAGCAGTTCTTC. It encodes CASSVASGRGYNEQFF.

The CDR3 nucleotides read TGTGCCAGCAGCTTGGCCGGGACAACCTCCTACAATGAGCAGTTCTTC. Residues: CASSLAGTTSYNEQFF. This chain links TRBV5-6 with TRBJ2-1; possibly TRBD1 for D (6 bases). This CDR3 comprises 16 residues. Per germline, CDR1 SGHDT and CDR2 YYEEEE. V dropped 0 bases and J dropped 0 bases, with 10 bases sitting between them.

This sequence joins TRBV20-1 and TRBJ2-3, with 10 bases that match TRBD2. Germline CDR1 reads DFQATT; CDR2 reads SNEGSKA (reference sequence). V gave up 4 bases and J gave up 4 bases; unmatched junction bases: 8. The CDR3 is 15 residues long. The DNA for the CDR3 is TGCAGTGCTAATAAGCTAGCGGGAGCCCCAGATACGCAGTATTTT. It codes for CSANKLAGAPDTQYF.

The chain employs TRBV29-1 and TRBJ2-7; 8 bases line up with TRBD2. With V trimmed by 5 bases and J by 1 base, 7 bases remained unmatched. The CDR3 sequence is 14 residues long. Germline loops: CDR1 SQVTM, CDR2 ANQGSEA. The CDR3: CSVREAGGSYEQYF. CDR3 DNA sequence: TGCAGCGTTAGGGAGGCGGGGGGATCCTACGAGCAGTACTTC.

The chain employs TRBV4-1 and TRBJ2-7, with D hard to call. Germline V gives CDR1 MGHRA, CDR2 YSYEKL. V lost 0 bases to trimming and J lost 1 base, with 10 bases between them. The CDR3 is made up of 15 amino acids. Here the CDR3 reads CASSQEHSRSYEQYF. DNA for the CDR3: TGCGCCAGCAGCCAAGAGCACAGCCGTTCCTACGAGCAGTACTTC.

The chain carries TRBV28 and TRBJ2-5; 9 bases fit TRBD1. Germline-derived CDR1 and CDR2 are MDHEN and SYDVKM. V trimming: 7 bases; J trimming: 5 bases; junction bases outside the gene matches: 5. CDR3 size: 13 residues. The CDR3 sequence: CASTGTGLETQYF. The CDR3 bases are TGTGCCAGCACCGGGACAGGGCTCGAGACCCAGTACTTC.

The rearrangement joins TRBV4-1 to TRBJ2-7; 9 nucleotides line up with TRBD1. The germline V gene encodes CDR1 MGHRA and CDR2 YSYEKL. The CDR3 loop spans 14 amino acids. The J segment lost 5 bases and the V segment lost 3 bases, leaving 5 bases of the junction unmatched. The CDR3 loop reads CASSQGQGVNEQYF. The DNA for the CDR3 is TGCGCCAGCAGCCAGGGACAGGGCGTCAACGAGCAGTACTTC.

The table lists this clonotype with a count of one. The gene calls are TRBV7-3 and TRBJ2-7, with 11 bases lining up with TRBD2. The CDR3 runs 15 residues. The trim removed 5 bases at V and 3 bases at J, leaving 6 bases unmatched. Germline values: CDR1 SGHTA, CDR2 FQGTGA. CDR3 sequence: CASSPIAGGCYEQYF. CDR3 DNA: TGTGCCAGCAGCCCCATAGCGGGAGGGTGCTACGAGCAGTACTTC.

The chain combines TRBV27 with TRBJ1-1; tentative D call: TRBD1 (6 bases). V dropped 5 bases and J dropped 5 bases, with 12 bases sitting between them. The CDR3 sequence is 13 residues long. The germline V gene has CDR1 MNHEY and CDR2 SMNVEV (reference sequence). This CDR3 is CASSLTDSTEAFF. The CDR3 DNA is TGTGCCAGCAGTCTCACGGACAGTACTGAAGCTTTCTTT.

The rearrangement uses TRBV27 and TRBJ2-1; possibly TRBD1 or TRBD2 for D (6 bases each). V was shortened by 7 bases and J by 8 bases, with 21 bases between the two germline ends. Germline V CDR1 and CDR2: MNHEY, SMNVEV (reference sequence). The CDR3 extends over 15 amino acids. This CDR3 is CASKLGAGSFHEQFF. Written as DNA, the CDR3 is TGTGCCAGCAAACTGGGGGCGGGGAGCTTCCATGAGCAGTTCTTC.

With respect to this clonotype: Compared with germline, one end of the junction differs, possibly owing to a read error. The rearrangement uses TRBV3-1 and TRBJ2-6; 10 bases fit TRBD1. This CDR3 has 18 amino acids. The germline gives CDR1 LGHDT, CDR2 YNNKEL (reference sequence). The CDR3: CVSSQRDRGLSGANVLTF. DNA for the CDR3: TGTGTCAGCAGCCAAAGGGACAGGGGCCTCTCTGGGGCCAACGTCCTGACTTTC. The whole variable domain, remainder taken from reference TRBV3-1 and TRBJ2-6, is DTAVSQTPKYLVTQMGNDKSIKCEQNLGHDTMYWYKQDSKKFLKIMFSYNNKELIINETVPNRFSPKSPDKAHLNLHINSLELGDSAVYFCVSSQRDRGLSGANVLTFGAGSRLTVL.

This chain joins TRBV7-2 and TRBJ1-4; unclear D gene. The V gene lost 3 bases and the J gene lost 0 bases, with 14 bases spanning the gap. CDR1 is SGHTA and CDR2 is FQGNSA in the germline V gene. The CDR3 has 17 residues. The CDR3 nucleotides are TGTGCCAGCAGCTTCACATCCTACAGTTCAACTAATGAAAAACTGTTTTTT. Translating it yields CASSFTSYSSTNEKLFF. The full variable domain, its missing parts supplied by reference TRBV7-2 and TRBJ1-4, is GAGVSQSPSNKVTEKGKDVELRCDPISGHTALYWYRQSLGQGLEFLIYFQGNSAPDKSGLPSDRFSAERTGGSVSTLTIQRTQQEDSAVYLCASSFTSYSSTNEKLFFGSGTQLSVL.

This clonotype has a single count. The genes are TRBV15 and TRBJ1-2; perhaps TRBD1 as D (5 bases). The CDR3 is 14 residues long. The germline V and J ends were trimmed by 6 bases and 4 bases, with 15 bases remaining between them. The germline CDR1 and CDR2 sequences are LNHNV and YYDKDF (reference sequence). The CDR3 coding sequence is TGTGCCACCAGTCCATCTCAGGGACCCTATGGCTACACCTTC. Translated: CATSPSQGPYGYTF.